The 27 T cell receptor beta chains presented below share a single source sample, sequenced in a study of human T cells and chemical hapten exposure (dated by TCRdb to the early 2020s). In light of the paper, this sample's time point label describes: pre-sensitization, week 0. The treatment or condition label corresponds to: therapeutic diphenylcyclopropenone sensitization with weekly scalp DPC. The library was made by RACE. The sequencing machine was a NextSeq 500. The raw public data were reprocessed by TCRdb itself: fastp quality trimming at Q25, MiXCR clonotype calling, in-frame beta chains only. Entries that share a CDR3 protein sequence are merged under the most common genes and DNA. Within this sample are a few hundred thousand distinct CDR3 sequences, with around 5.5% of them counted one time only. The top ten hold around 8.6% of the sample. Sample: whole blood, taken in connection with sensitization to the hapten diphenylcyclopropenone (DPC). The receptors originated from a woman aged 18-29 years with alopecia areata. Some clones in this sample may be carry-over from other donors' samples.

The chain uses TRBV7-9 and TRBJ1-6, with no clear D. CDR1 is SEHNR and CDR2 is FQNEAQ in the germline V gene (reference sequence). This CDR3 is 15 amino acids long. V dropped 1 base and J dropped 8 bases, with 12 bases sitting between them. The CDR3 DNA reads TGTGCCAGCAGCTTAGGTCTACTCACCGATTCACCCCTCCACTTT. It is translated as CASSLGLLTDSPLHF.

CDR3 in DNA: TGTGCCAGCAGTTTTCGTGGCGGAAAACTGTTTTTT. As protein: CASSFRGGKLFF. The chain couples TRBV12-3 or TRBV12-4 to TRBJ1-4; D gene unclear. The CDR3 is 12 amino acids. V dropped 3 bases and J dropped 10 bases, with 9 bases sitting between them.

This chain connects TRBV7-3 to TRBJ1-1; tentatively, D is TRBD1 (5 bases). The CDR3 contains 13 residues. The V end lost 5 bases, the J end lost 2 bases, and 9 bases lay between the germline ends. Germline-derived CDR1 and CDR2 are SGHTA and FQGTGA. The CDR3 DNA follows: TGTGCCAGCAGCGAGGGGTATAACACTGAAGCTTTCTTT. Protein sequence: CASSEGYNTEAFF.

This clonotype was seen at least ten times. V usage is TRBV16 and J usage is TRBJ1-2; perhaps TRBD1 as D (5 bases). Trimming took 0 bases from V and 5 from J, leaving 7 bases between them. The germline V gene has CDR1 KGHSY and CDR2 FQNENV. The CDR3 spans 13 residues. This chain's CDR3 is CASSQSTGYGYTF. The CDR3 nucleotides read TGTGCCAGCAGCCAATCCACAGGATATGGCTACACCTTC.

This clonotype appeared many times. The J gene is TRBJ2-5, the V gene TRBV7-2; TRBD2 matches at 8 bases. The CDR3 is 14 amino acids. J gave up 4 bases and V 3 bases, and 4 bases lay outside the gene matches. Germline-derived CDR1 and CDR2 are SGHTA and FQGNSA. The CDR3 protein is CASSFLAGPETQYF. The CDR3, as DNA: TGTGCCAGCAGCTTCTTAGCGGGGCCAGAGACCCAGTACTTC.

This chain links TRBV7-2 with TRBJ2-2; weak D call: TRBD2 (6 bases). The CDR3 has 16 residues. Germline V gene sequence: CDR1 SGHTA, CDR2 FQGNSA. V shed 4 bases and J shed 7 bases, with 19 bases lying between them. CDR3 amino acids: CASSSQSGTSGGELFF. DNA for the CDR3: TGTGCCAGCAGCTCACAAAGTGGGACTTCAGGCGGGGAGCTGTTTTTT.

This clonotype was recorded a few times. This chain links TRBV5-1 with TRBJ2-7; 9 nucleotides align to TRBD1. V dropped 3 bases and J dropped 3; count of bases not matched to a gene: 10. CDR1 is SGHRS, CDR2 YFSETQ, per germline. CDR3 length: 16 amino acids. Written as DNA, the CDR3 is TGCGCCAGCAGCTCGGGACAGGGTCAATTCGGCTACGAGCAGTACTTC. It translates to CASSSGQGQFGYEQYF. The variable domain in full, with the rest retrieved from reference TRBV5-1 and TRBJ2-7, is KAGVTQTPRYLIKTRGQQVTLSCSPISGHRSVSWYQQTPGQGLQFLFEYFSETQRNKGNFPGRFSGRQFSNSRSEMNVSTLELGDSALYLCASSSGQGQFGYEQYFGPGTRLTVT.

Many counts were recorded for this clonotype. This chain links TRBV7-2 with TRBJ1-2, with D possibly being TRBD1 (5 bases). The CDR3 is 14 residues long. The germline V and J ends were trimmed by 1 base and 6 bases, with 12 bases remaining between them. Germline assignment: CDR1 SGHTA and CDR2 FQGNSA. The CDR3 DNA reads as TGTGCCAGCAGCTTAGTCATGGGGGAAGATGGCTACACCTTC. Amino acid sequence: CASSLVMGEDGYTF.

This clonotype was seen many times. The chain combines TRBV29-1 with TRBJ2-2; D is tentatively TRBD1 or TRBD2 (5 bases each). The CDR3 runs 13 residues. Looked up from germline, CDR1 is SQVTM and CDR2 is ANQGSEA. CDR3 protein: CTAEGSPTGELFF. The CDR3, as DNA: TGCACCGCAGAGGGGAGTCCCACCGGGGAGCTGTTTTTT.

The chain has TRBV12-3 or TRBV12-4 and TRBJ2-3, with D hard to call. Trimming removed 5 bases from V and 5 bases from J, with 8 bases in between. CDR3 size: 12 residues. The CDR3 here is CASSETRDTQYF. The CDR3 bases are TGTGCCAGCAGTGAGACACGAGATACGCAGTATTTT.

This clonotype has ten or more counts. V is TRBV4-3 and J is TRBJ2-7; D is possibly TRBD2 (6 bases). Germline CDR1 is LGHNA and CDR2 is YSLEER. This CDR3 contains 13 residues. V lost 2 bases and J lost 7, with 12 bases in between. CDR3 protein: CASSQRVRGEQYF. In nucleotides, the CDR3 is TGCGCCAGCAGCCAACGCGTTCGGGGGGAGCAGTACTTC.

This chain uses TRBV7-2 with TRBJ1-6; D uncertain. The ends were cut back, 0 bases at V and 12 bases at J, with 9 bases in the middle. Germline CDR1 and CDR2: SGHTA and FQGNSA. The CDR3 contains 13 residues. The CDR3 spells CASSLARAGPLHF. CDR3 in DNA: TGTGCCAGCAGCTTAGCGCGTGCAGGACCCCTCCACTTT.

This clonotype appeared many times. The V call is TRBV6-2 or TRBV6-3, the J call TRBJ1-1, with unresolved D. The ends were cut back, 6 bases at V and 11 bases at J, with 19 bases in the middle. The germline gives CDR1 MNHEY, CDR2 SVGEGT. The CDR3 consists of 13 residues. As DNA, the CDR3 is TGTGCCAGCAGCCTAGACACAACCCCCGGGGCTTTCTTT. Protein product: CASSLDTTPGAFF.

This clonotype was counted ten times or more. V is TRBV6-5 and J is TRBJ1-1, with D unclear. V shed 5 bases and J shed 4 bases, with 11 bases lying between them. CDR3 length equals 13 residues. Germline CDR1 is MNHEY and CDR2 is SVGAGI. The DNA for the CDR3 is TGTGCCAGCAGTCTTGGACGGGGCACTGAAGCTTTCTTT. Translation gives CASSLGRGTEAFF.

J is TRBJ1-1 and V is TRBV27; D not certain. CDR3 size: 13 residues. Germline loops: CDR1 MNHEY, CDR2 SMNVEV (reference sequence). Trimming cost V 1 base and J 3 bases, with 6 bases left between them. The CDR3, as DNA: TGTGCCAGCAGTTTATGGCGGGACACTGAAGCTTTCTTT. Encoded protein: CASSLWRDTEAFF.

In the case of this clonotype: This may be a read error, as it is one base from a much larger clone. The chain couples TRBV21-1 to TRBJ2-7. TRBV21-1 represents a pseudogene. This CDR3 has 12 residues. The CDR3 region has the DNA TGTGCCAGCAAGCGGAGCTCCTACGAGCGGTACTTC. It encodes CASKRSSYERYF.

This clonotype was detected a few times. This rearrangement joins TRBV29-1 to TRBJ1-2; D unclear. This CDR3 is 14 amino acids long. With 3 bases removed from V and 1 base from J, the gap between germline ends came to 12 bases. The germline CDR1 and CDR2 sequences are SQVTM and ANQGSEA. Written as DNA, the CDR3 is TGCAGCGTTGATGGCCGGGGTGGTAACTATGGCTACACCTTC. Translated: CSVDGRGGNYGYTF.

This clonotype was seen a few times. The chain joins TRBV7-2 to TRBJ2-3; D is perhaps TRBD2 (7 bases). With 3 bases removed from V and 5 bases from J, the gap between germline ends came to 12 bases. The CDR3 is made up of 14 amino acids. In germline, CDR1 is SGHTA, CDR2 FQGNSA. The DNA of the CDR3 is TGTGCCAGCAGCTTTGGGGGGGGCGGAGATACGCAGTATTTT. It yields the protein CASSFGGGGDTQYF.

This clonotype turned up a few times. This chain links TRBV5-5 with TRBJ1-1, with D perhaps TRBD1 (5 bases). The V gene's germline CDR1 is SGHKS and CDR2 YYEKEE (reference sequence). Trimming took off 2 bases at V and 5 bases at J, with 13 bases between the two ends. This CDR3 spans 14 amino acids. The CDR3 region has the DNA TGTGCCAGCAGCTTTCAGGGCCCAGGGACTGAAGCTTTCTTT. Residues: CASSFQGPGTEAFF.

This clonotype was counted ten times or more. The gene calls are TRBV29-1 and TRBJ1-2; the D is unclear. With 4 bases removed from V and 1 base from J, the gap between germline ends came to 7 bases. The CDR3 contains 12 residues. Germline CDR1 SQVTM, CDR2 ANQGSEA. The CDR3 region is CSVGGVNYGYTF. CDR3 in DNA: TGCAGCGTTGGTGGAGTTAACTATGGCTACACCTTC.

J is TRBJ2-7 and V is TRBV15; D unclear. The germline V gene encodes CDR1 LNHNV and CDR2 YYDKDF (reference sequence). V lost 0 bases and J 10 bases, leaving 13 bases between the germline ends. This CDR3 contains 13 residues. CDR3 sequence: CATSRDKGTSQYF. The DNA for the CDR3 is TGTGCCACCAGCAGAGATAAAGGCACTTCTCAGTACTTC.

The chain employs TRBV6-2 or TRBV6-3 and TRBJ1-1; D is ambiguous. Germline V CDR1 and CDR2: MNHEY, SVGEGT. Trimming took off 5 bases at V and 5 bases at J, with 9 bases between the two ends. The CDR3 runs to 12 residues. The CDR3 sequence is CASSETETEAFF. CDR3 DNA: TGTGCCAGCAGTGAAACAGAGACTGAAGCTTTCTTT.

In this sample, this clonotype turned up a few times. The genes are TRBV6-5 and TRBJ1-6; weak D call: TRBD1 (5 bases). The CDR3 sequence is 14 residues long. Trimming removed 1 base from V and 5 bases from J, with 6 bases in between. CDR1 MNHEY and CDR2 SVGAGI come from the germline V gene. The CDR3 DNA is TGTGCCAGCAGTTACTTAGGGGATAATTCACCCCTCCACTTT. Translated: CASSYLGDNSPLHF.

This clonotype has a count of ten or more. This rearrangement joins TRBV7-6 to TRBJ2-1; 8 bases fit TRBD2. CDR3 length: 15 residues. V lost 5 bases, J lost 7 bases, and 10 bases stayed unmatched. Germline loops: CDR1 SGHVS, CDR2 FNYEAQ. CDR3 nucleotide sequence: TGTGCCAGCAGCCCGCGGGGGGCCTACGGGAATGAGCAGTTCTTC. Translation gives CASSPRGAYGNEQFF.

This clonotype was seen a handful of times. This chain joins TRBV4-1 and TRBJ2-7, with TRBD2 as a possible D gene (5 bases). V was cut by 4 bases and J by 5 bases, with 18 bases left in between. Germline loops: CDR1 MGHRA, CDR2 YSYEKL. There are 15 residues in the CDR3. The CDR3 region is CASSPPPGERNEQYF. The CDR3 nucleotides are TGCGCCAGCAGCCCCCCTCCCGGGGAGCGAAACGAGCAGTACTTC.

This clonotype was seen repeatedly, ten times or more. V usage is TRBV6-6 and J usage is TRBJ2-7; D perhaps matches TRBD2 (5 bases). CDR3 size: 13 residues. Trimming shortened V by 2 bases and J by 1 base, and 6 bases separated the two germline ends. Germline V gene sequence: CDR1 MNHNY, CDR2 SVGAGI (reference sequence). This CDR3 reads CASSYTGSYEQYF. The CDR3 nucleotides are TGTGCCAGCAGTTACACGGGATCCTACGAGCAGTACTTC.

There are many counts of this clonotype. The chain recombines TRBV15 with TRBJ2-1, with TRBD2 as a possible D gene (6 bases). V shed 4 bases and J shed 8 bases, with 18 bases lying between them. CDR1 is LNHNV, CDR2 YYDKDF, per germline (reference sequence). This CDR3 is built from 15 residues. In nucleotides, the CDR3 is TGTGCCACCAGCAACGGGAGAGTTCTTCTCGATGAGCAGTTCTTC. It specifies CATSNGRVLLDEQFF.